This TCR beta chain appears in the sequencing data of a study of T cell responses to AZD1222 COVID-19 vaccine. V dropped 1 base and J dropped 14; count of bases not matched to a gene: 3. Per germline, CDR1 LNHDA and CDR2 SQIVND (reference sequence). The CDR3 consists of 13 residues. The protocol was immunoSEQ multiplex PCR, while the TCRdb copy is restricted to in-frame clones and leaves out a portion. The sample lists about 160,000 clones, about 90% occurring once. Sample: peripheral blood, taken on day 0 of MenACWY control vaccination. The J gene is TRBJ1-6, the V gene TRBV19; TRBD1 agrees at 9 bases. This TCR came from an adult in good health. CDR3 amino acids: CASSIGQGGTLHF. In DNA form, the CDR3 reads TGTGCCAGTAGTATAGGACAGGGGGGCACCCTCCACTTT. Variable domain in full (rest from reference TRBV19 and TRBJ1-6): DGGITQSPKYLFRKEGQNVTLSCEQNLNHDAMYWYRQDPGQGLRLIYYSQIVNDFQKGDIAEGYSVSREKKESFPLTVTSAQKNPTAFYLCASSIGQGGTLHFGNGTRLTVT.